What follows is one T cell receptor beta chain and its context. What it recognizes is unknown. Measured with immunoSEQ multiplex PCR; TCRdb has only the in-frame clones, and not every one. The profile shows approximately 11,000 clones, about 90% of them singletons. This sample was included in a study of chemoradiotherapy in HPV16-positive cancers. Study overall: Candidate HPV-specific T-cell clones and common TCR motifs came from functional assays in two HPV16-positive patients.

General study findings and limits: In HPV16-positive patients, HPV-responsive T-cell expansion tracked better recurrence-free survival. Candidate HPV-specific clones and E7-related TCR motifs grew in tumor during treatment.

Trimming cost V 0 bases and J 4 bases; bases outside gene matches: 10. In germline, CDR1 is MGHRA, CDR2 YSYEKL. CDR3 size: 17 residues. Over chemoradiotherapy, repertoires were sampled more than once. The rearrangement uses TRBV4-1 and TRBJ2-3; 7 nucleotides match TRBD2. Collection of the sample occurred from a patient who underwent chemoradiotherapy. The receptor comes from a human donor with HPV-associated anogenital cancer. The CDR3 DNA follows: TGCGCCAGCAGCCAAGAAGGCCTCGGGGGGTCGGCAGATACGCAGTATTTT. Translating it yields CASSQEGLGGSADTQYF.